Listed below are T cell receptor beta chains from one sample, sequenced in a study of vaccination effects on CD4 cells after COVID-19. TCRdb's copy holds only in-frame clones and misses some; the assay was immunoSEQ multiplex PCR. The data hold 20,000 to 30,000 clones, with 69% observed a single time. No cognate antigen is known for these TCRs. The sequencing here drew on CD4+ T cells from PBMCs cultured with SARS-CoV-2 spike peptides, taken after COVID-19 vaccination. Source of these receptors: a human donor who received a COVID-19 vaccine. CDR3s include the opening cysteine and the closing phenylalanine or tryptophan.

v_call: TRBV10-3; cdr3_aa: CAISEQGSYNEQFF
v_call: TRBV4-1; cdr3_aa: CASSHLAVTYEQYF
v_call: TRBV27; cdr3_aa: CASSLSEEGLGSPLHF
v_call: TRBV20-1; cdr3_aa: CSASRRVGRQETQYF
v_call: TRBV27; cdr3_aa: CASSSRIGANVLTF
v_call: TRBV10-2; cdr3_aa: CASSESRQGASLGANVLTF
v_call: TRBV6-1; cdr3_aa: CASSDVWGAETQYF
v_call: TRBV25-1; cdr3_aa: CASSAQTGVQYF
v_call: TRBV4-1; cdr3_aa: CASSQGHRDPSRDGYTF
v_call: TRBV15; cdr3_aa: CATSRVSGVGETQYF
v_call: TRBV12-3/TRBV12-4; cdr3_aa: CASSLSGVEKLFF
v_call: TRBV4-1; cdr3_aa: CASSHFNRGNYGYTF
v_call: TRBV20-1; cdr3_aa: CSASVRGVGDTQYF
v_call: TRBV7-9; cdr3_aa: CASSRRDSLGHEQFF
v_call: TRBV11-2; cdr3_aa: CASSLGFQETQYF
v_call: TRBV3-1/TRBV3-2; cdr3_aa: CASSQGATGELFF
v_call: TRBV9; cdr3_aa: CASSVAAGEARGNTIYF
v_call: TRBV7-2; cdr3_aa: CASSLSHSQETQYF
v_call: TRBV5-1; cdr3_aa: CASSPDVPNYGYTF
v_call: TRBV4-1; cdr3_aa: CASSQGTSGLNEQFF
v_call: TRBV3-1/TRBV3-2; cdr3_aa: CASSQDLGREAFF
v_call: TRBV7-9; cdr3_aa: CASSLGAGIQETQYF
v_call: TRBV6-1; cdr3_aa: CASSEGTGGPYEQYF
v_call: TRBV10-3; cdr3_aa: CAISEYEGPGYGYTF
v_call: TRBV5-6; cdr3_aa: CASSLYPGHQNTEAFF
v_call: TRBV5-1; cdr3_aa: CASSVGQTGAYEQYF
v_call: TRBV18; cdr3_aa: CASSPSIDGFQETQYF
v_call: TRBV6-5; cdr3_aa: CASSYSTIVGSPLHF
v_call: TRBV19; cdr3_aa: CASSIGHLGADTQYF
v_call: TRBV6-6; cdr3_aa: CASSDRDNNEKLFF
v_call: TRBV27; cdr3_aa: CASSLGHNYGYTF
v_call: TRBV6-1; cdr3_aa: CASSELTGTGGYTF
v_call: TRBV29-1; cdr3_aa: CSVSDSMNTEAFF
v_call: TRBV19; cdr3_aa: CASSIGGRGLTEAFF
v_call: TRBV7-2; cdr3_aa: CASSRRLAGDRTDTQYF
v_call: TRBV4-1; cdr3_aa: CASSQLVTGNQPQHF
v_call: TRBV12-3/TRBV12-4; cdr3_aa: CASRLRFHNEQFF
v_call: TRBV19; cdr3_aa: CATAGTGVYSNQPQHF
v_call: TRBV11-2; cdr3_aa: CASSPTSGRSTGELFF
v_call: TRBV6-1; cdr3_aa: CASSEGLPYEQYF
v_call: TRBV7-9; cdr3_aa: CAREEGTGGYTF
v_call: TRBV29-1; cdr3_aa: CSVGTNNQPQHF
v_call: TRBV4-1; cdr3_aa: CASSQADLLAGGYNEQFF
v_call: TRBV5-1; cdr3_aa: CASSLGGAQETQYF
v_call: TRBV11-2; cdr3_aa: CASSNGDSPPEKLFF
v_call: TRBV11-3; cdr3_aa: CASSLGRGLNYGYTF
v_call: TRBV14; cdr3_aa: CASSQVAGTIGTEAFF
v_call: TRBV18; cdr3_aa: CASSKTGAYEQYF
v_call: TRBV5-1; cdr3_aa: CASSSLEISGGAGEQYF
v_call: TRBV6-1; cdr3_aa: CASSEQTGGTEAFF
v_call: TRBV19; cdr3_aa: CASSIGWAGQETQYF
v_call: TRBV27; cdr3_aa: CASTPAGPVPEQFF
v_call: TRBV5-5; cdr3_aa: CASSSTGGNYGYTF